A selection of T cell receptor beta chains follows, all from one sample in a study of beta chain features in type 1 diabetes. Assay: immunoSEQ multiplex PCR; the TCRdb copy retains only in-frame clones and omits some. The sample comprises 55,000 to 80,000 clones, roughly half of which are singletons, and about 0.74% rests with the top ten. The sample taken for sequencing was central memory CD4+ T cells from blood. Receptor source: a man between 25 and 39 years old with type 1 diabetes. Each CDR3 is given with its conserved first and last residue. D genes are given only for firm matches. Expanded clones are given a class, and other clones once, few, many or no size at all.

clone size | J gene | CDR3 length | V gene | D gene | CDR3 DNA | CDR3 protein
NA | TRBJ2-1 | 13 | TRBV7-2 | TRBD2 | TGTGCCAGCAGTTTTACTAGCGGCGGCGAGCAGTTCTTC | CASSFTSGGEQFF
NA | TRBJ1-2 | 14 | TRBV15 | NA | TGTGCCACCAGCAGAGAGTCACAGGCCTATGGCTACACCTTC | CATSRESQAYGYTF
few | TRBJ1-1 | 13 | TRBV2 | NA | TGTGCCAGCAGTGAACAGGGCAACACTGAAGCTTTCTTT | CASSEQGNTEAFF
NA | TRBJ1-2 | 11 | TRBV6-6 | NA | TGTGCCAGCAGTGGCGGGGACGGCTACACCTTC | CASSGGDGYTF
NA | TRBJ2-1 | 16 | TRBV7-8 | TRBD2 | TGTGCCAGCAGCCCTTCGACTAGCGGGAGTGGTGGTGAGCAGTTCTTC | CASSPSTSGSGGEQFF
NA | TRBJ2-5 | 16 | TRBV19 | NA | TGTGCCAGTAGTATAGATTTCGGAAGGGGCCAAGAGACCCAGTACTTC | CASSIDFGRGQETQYF
few | TRBJ2-3 | 15 | TRBV7-2 | NA | TGTGCCAGCAGCCCCCAGGGGCTCAGCACAGATACGCAGTATTTT | CASSPQGLSTDTQYF
few | TRBJ1-2 | 13 | TRBV19 | TRBD1 | TGTGCCAGCGAAAGACAGGGTAGCTATGGCTACACCTTC | CASERQGSYGYTF
once | TRBJ2-3 | 14 | TRBV12-5 | NA | TGTGCTAGTGGTCCAGACTGGAACACAGATACGCAGTATTTT | CASGPDWNTDTQYF
NA | TRBJ2-1 | 14 | TRBV29-1 | TRBD1 | TGCAGCGTCCCGTCCAGGACAGGGGTCAACGAGCAGTTCTTC | CSVPSRTGVNEQFF
NA | TRBJ2-2 | 14 | TRBV7-9 | NA | TGTGCCAGCAAGGGGCTCGCGAACACCGGGGAGCTGTTTTTT | CASKGLANTGELFF